Here is one T cell receptor beta chain with its context. This CDR3 comprises 14 residues. CDR1 MNHEY and CDR2 SVGAGI come from the germline V gene. V was pared by 7 bases and J by 6 bases, with 16 bases between. Produced via immunoSEQ multiplex PCR; TCRdb's table is partial and in-frame only. This repertoire shows fewer than 300,000 clones, about four fifths found once; its top ten account for 15% to 19%. The sample is drawn from a study of blood T cell repertoires in COVID-19. This TCR was recovered from an older person with COVID-19, enrolled during active disease. The sequenced material came from peripheral blood. The rearrangement uses TRBV6-5 and TRBJ1-5, with D hard to call. CDR3 sequence reads: CASTAVGNGQPQHF. The CDR3, as DNA: TGTGCCAGCACGGCTGTCGGGAACGGTCAGCCCCAGCATTTT.